Detailed here is one T cell receptor (beta chain). Noted time point: after neoadjuvant nivolumab, at surgical resection. This entry is derived from a study of neoadjuvant anti-PD-1 for oral cavity cancer. CDR1 and CDR2 from the germline V gene are WNHNN and SYGVQD (reference sequence). This CDR3 contains 13 residues. J lost 1 base, V lost 6 bases, and 2 bases had no gene match. Assay used: immunoSEQ multiplex PCR; TCRdb lists only in-frame clones, some missing. Here the sample spans about 39,000 clones, about three quarters being singletons. V usage is TRBV10-1 and J usage is TRBJ1-1; 7 positions match TRBD1. The receptor comes from a person aged 40 to 85 with oral cavity squamous cell carcinoma. Specimen: PBMCs, collected after nivolumab (anti-PD-1) treatment. The CDR3 loop reads CASRQGPNTEAFF. The CDR3 nucleotides read TGCGCCAGCAGACAGGGGCCGAACACTGAAGCTTTCTTT.